What follows is one T cell receptor (beta chain) and its context. Its antigen is not identified. Caucasian, healthy and from Russia, the donors were aged between 6 and 90. This specimen belongs to a study of blood T cells in healthy people across ages. Whole-study context: Template switching retrieved approximately one barcoded beta molecule for each two T cells. Broader study findings: It was not known whether donors were CMV positive (a possible confounder of expanded clonotype changes).

A sample-barcoded 5' primer and a J-beta primer mix were used in a second PCR of about 7 to 12 cycles. Via MiXCR, TCRdb re-called the 5' RACE reads, giving one row per CDR3 protein. This sample has about 830,000 distinct CDR3 sequences, with 55% to 65% found just once. The source material was blood. The sequence was obtained from a man aged 25-40 years in good health.

This CDR3 reads CSARDRDGAYEQYF. CDR3 coding DNA: TGCAGTGCTAGAGACCGGGACGGAGCCTACGAGCAGTACTTC. The genes are TRBV20-1 and TRBJ2-7; D assignment may be TRBD1 or TRBD2 (5 bases each). Between the trimmed V and J ends, which lost 0 bases and 2 bases, there was a span of 11 bases. This CDR3 comprises 14 residues. The germline V gene encodes CDR1 DFQATT and CDR2 SNEGSKA (reference sequence).